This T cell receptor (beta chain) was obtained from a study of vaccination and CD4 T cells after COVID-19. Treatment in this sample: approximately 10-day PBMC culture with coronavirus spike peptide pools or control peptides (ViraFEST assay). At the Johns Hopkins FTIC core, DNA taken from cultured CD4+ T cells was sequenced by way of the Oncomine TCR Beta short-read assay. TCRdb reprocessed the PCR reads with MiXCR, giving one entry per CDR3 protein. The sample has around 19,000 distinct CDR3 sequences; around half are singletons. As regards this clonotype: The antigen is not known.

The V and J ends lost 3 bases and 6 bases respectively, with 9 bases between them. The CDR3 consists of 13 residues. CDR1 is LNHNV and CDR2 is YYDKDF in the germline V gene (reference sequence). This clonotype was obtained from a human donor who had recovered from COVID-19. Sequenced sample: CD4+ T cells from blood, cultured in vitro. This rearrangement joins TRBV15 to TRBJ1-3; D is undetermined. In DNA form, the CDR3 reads TGTGCCACCAGCAGGGACTTCACAAACACCATATATTTT. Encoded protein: CATSRDFTNTIYF. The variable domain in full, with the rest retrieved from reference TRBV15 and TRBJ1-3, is DAMVIQNPRYQVTQFGKPVTLSCSQTLNHNVMYWYQQKSSQAPKLLFHYYDKDFNNEADTPDNFQSRRPNTSFCFLDIRSPGLGDTAMYLCATSRDFTNTIYFGEGSWLTVV.